These 8 T cell receptor beta chains were all obtained from the same sample, sequenced in a study of blood T cell repertoires in COVID-19. TCRdb's table, derived via immunoSEQ multiplex PCR, lists solely in-frame clones and lacks some. The repertoire holds approximately 260,000 clones, with 70% to 90% as singletons. Sequencing was carried out using peripheral blood. The origin of the receptors is a woman aged 40 to 50 with acute or convalescent COVID-19.

V gene TRBV4-1 combines with J gene TRBJ2-2; D perhaps matches TRBD1 (5 bases). The CDR3 sequence is 15 residues long. From germline, CDR1 is MGHRA and CDR2 YSYEKL. Trimming stripped 0 bases from V and 6 bases from J, with 11 bases between. CDR3 DNA sequence: TGCGCCAGCAGCCAAGAAAGTGGCAGGGCCGGGGAGCTGTTTTTT. Residues: CASSQESGRAGELFF.

The gene calls are TRBV7-9 and TRBJ1-1; 8 bases match TRBD1. Per the germline V gene, CDR1 is SEHNR and CDR2 is FQNEAQ (reference sequence). This CDR3 has 15 residues. V dropped 5 bases and J dropped 0; count of bases not matched to a gene: 5. Here the CDR3 reads CASSPRTGMNTEAFF. CDR3 in DNA: TGTGCCAGCAGCCCGAGGACAGGGATGAACACTGAAGCTTTCTTT.

The chain employs TRBV20-1 and TRBJ2-1; tentative D call: TRBD1 (6 bases). The germline V and J ends were trimmed by 6 bases and 10 bases, with 10 bases remaining between them. CDR3 length: 10 residues. Germline CDR1 and CDR2: DFQATT and SNEGSKA (reference sequence). CDR3 nucleotide sequence: TGCAGTGCGATAGACAGGGAGCAGTTCTTC. Translating it yields CSAIDREQFF.

The V and J genes are TRBV29-1 and TRBJ1-1; TRBD1 matches at 7 bases. The CDR3 has 15 residues. V lost 6 bases, J lost 5 bases, and 15 bases stayed unmatched. The germline V gene has CDR1 SQVTM and CDR2 ANQGSEA. The CDR3 is CSVLDPRQGKTEAFF. In DNA form, the CDR3 reads TGCAGCGTGTTGGACCCCCGACAGGGCAAAACTGAAGCTTTCTTT.

This clone was seen a few times. CDR3 sequence reads: CASSERVFGEKLFF. In nucleotides, the CDR3 is TGTGCCAGCAGTGAACGCGTCTTCGGGGAAAAACTGTTTTTT. The chain carries TRBV2 and TRBJ1-4; D call uncertain. V was shortened by 2 bases and J by 8 bases, with 12 bases between the two germline ends. Germline CDR1 and CDR2: SNHLY and FYNNEI. The CDR3 totals 14 residues.

This sequence joins TRBV18 and TRBJ2-7; D is ambiguous. Trimming shortened V by 1 base and J by 4 bases, and 11 bases separated the two germline ends. Looked up from germline, CDR1 is KGHSH and CDR2 is LQKENI. This CDR3 comprises 14 residues. CDR3 sequence: CASSPRDKPYEQYV. CDR3 coding DNA: TGTGCCAGCTCACCACGCGACAAACCGTACGAGCAGTACGTC.

The chain joins TRBV9 to TRBJ1-1; D is unclear. Germline V gene sequence: CDR1 SGDLS, CDR2 YYNGEE. This CDR3 is built from 15 residues. Trimming took off 3 bases at V and 6 bases at J, with 18 bases between the two ends. CDR3 residues: CASSASPYLGSEAFF. In nucleotides, the CDR3 is TGTGCCAGCAGCGCTAGCCCTTACCTAGGCTCTGAAGCTTTCTTT.

As regards this clone: At the DNA level, this CDR3 is encoded by other sequences in the same sample as well. The chain recombines TRBV5-1 with TRBJ1-1; D not certain. Germline values: CDR1 SGHRS, CDR2 YFSETQ. This CDR3 is built from 13 residues. With 4 bases removed from V and 0 bases from J, the gap between germline ends came to 7 bases. CDR3 region: CASSPELNTEAFF. CDR3 coding DNA: TGCGCCAGCAGCCCGGAGTTGAACACTGAAGCTTTCTTT.